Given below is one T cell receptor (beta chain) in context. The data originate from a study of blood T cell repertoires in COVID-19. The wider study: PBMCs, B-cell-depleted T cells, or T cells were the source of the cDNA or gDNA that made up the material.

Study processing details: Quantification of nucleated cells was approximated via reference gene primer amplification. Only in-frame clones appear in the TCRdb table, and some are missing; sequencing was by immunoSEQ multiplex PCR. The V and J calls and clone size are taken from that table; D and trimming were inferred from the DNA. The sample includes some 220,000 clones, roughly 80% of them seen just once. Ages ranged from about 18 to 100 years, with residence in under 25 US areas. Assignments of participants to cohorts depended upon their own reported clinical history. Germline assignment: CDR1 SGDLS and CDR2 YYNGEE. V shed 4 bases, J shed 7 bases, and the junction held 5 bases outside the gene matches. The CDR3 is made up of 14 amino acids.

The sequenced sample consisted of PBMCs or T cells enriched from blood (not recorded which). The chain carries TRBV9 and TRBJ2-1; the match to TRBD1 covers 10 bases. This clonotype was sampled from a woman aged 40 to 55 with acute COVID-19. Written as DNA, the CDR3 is TGTGCCAGCAGCTCCCGGACAGGGGGGAATGAGCAGTTCTTC. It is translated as CASSSRTGGNEQFF.